Below are 27 T cell receptor beta chains sequenced from a single sample in a study of T cell responses to AZD1222 COVID-19 vaccine. Clones were sequenced by immunoSEQ multiplex PCR, and TCRdb holds only the in-frame ones, with some missing. Of over 100,000 clones in the sample, roughly 87% were seen once. The material was peripheral blood, obtained 28 days after the second AZD1222 dose. These receptors originate from an adult who received the AZD1222 COVID-19 vaccine.

CDR3 residues: CASSQAGGRDTEAFF. CDR3 DNA: TGTGCCAGCAGCCAAGCGGGTGGTCGAGACACTGAAGCTTTCTTT. V and J are TRBV4-2 and TRBJ1-1; D gene uncertain. Trimming stripped 1 base from V and 3 bases from J, with 12 bases between. Germline CDR1 is LGHNA and CDR2 is YNFKEQ. The CDR3 loop spans 15 amino acids.

The CDR3 spells CASSFIGGQPYEQYF. The CDR3 DNA sequence: TGTGCCAGCAGCTTTATTGGGGGGCAGCCCTACGAGCAGTACTTC. The rearrangement uses TRBV13 and TRBJ2-7; perhaps D is TRBD1 or TRBD2 (6 bases each). CDR1 is PRHDT and CDR2 is FYEKMQ in the germline V gene (reference sequence). The CDR3 is 15 amino acids. Trimming removed 3 bases at V and 2 bases at J, with 14 bases between.

The chain carries TRBV7-9 and TRBJ1-2; the match to TRBD1 covers 8 bases. V was clipped by 5 bases and J by 4 bases; unmatched bases: 3. The CDR3 covers 13 residues. The germline V gene has CDR1 SEHNR and CDR2 FQNEAQ (reference sequence). CDR3 loop: CASSPTGGYGYTF. The CDR3 DNA follows: TGTGCCAGCAGCCCAACAGGGGGCTATGGCTACACCTTC.

The chain is built from TRBV5-1 and TRBJ1-6, with D possibly matching TRBD1 (6 bases). CDR3 length equals 16 residues. Trimming stripped 4 bases from V and 10 bases from J, with 21 bases between. Germline assignment: CDR1 SGHRS and CDR2 YFSETQ. The CDR3 protein is CASSPGGGRSLSPLHF. The CDR3 bases are TGCGCCAGCAGCCCTGGGGGGGGCAGGTCTTTGTCACCCCTCCACTTT.

This clone appeared a few times. The gene calls are TRBV28 and TRBJ1-5; no firm D call. Trimming shortened V by 6 bases and J by 2 bases, and 11 bases separated the two germline ends. Germline V gene sequence: CDR1 MDHEN, CDR2 SYDVKM. The CDR3 runs 14 residues. The DNA for the CDR3 is TGTGCCAGCAGGAGGGTATATGGCAATCAGCCCCAGCATTTT. It translates to CASRRVYGNQPQHF.

V gene TRBV2 combines with J gene TRBJ1-1; D uncertain. This CDR3 is built from 15 residues. The germline V and J ends were trimmed by 6 bases and 1 base, with 15 bases remaining between them. Germline-derived CDR1 and CDR2 are SNHLY and FYNNEI. In DNA, the CDR3 is TGTGCCAGCAGCGTACTTAGGCCGGAGAACACTGAAGCTTTCTTT. Its translation: CASSVLRPENTEAFF.

This sequence joins TRBV7-3 and TRBJ2-1; 9 nucleotides line up with TRBD2. In germline, CDR1 is SGHTA, CDR2 FQGTGA. The CDR3 spans 18 residues. V was clipped by 1 base and J by 5 bases; unmatched bases: 12. The CDR3 DNA reads TGTGCCAGCAGCTTAAGGCGACTAGCGGTGCCTCTGGACAATGAGCAGTTCTTC. This codes for CASSLRRLAVPLDNEQFF. Based on the CDR3 plus reference TRBV7-3 and TRBJ2-1, the full variable domain is GAGVSQTPSNKVTEKGKYVELRCDPISGHTALYWYRQSLGQGPEFLIYFQGTGAADDSGLPNDRFFAVRPEGSVSTLKIQRTERGDSAVYLCASSLRRLAVPLDNEQFFGPGTRLTVL.

This chain links TRBV6-2 or TRBV6-3 with TRBJ1-1; 8 bases agree with TRBD1. The junction had 1 base not matched to a gene; V was cut back by 5 bases and J by 8 bases. Germline assignment: CDR1 MNHEY and CDR2 SVGEGT. The length of the CDR3 is 11 residues. The CDR3 DNA reads as TGTGCCAGCAGTCAGGGGGCGGAAGCTTTCTTT. It translates to CASSQGAEAFF.

The rearrangement links TRBV9 to TRBJ1-4; 10 positions match TRBD1. V shed 3 bases, J shed 6 bases, and the junction held 11 bases outside the gene matches. Germline V CDR1 and CDR2: SGDLS, YYNGEE. This CDR3 is built from 17 residues. CDR3: CASSDPGQGPQDEKLFF. The CDR3 nucleotides are TGTGCCAGCAGCGACCCGGGACAGGGGCCCCAGGATGAAAAACTGTTTTTT.

The chain combines TRBV27 with TRBJ2-3, with D possibly TRBD2 on 7 matching bases. This CDR3 is built from 16 residues. Germline assignment: CDR1 MNHEY and CDR2 SMNVEV (reference sequence). Deletions cut 7 bases from V and 3 bases from J, with 20 bases between. The CDR3 here is CASTPGGPMGTDTQYF. As DNA, the CDR3 is TGTGCCAGCACCCCCGGGGGGCCAATGGGTACAGATACGCAGTATTTT.

The CDR3 sequence is CASSPPRAGRDTQYF. CDR3 DNA sequence: TGTGCCAGCAGCCCCCCCCGAGCAGGAAGGGATACGCAGTATTTT. J is TRBJ2-3 and V is TRBV5-8; D is uncertain. Germline CDR1 SGHTS, CDR2 YDEGEE. V lost 4 bases, J lost 6 bases, and 18 bases lay in between. This CDR3 is built from 15 residues.

V is TRBV7-2 and J is TRBJ1-3; D is possibly TRBD1 (6 bases). The CDR3 has 14 amino acids. Between the trimmed V and J ends, which lost 2 bases and 7 bases, there was a span of 12 bases. Germline loops: CDR1 SGHTA, CDR2 FQGNSA. Here the CDR3 DNA reads TGTGCCAGCAGCTTAAATAGGGGGGGGAACACCATATATTTT. Amino acid sequence: CASSLNRGGNTIYF.

The V call is TRBV7-3, the J call TRBJ1-2, with D maybe TRBD1 (5 bases). There are 15 residues in the CDR3. The V and J ends lost 0 bases and 3 bases respectively, with 11 bases between them. Germline CDR1 SGHTA, CDR2 FQGTGA. The chain's CDR3 is CASSLTGTDDYGYTF. The CDR3, as DNA: TGTGCCAGCAGCTTAACCGGGACGGATGACTATGGCTACACCTTC.

The chain has TRBV19 and TRBJ2-1, with D perhaps TRBD2 (6 bases). Per the germline V gene, CDR1 is LNHDA and CDR2 is SQIVND (reference sequence). The CDR3 totals 15 residues. The germline V and J ends were trimmed by 6 bases and 6 bases, with 18 bases remaining between them. The CDR3 nucleotides read TGTGCCAGTAGGGCGGGGCCGGGGGACTTCAATGAGCAGTTCTTC. As protein: CASRAGPGDFNEQFF.

The chain is built from TRBV19 and TRBJ1-5, with TRBD1 identical over 7 bases. The CDR3 runs 15 residues. From germline, CDR1 is LNHDA and CDR2 SQIVND (reference sequence). Trimming at V came to 7 bases and at J to 3 bases, leaving 9 bases not matched to a gene. CDR3 nucleotide sequence: TGTGCCAGTACCCCGGGACAGCACCACAATCAGCCCCAGCATTTT. Its protein is CASTPGQHHNQPQHF.

V is TRBV7-2 and J is TRBJ1-6; 7 nucleotides agree with TRBD1. The CDR3 length is 15 residues. J gave up 3 bases and V 1 base, and 0 bases lay outside the gene matches. The germline CDR1 and CDR2 sequences are SGHTA and FQGNSA. CDR3: CASSLGQGYNSPLHF. The CDR3 nucleotides read TGTGCCAGCAGCTTAGGACAGGGCTATAATTCACCCCTCCACTTT.

The chain is built from TRBV6-4 and TRBJ2-3; possible D gene TRBD2, 6 bases. Germline V lookup: CDR1 MRHNA, CDR2 SNTAGT. Trimming shortened V by 0 bases and J by 0 bases, and 16 bases separated the two germline ends. The CDR3 length is 18 residues. CDR3 bases: TGTGCCAGCAGTGACTCTCCCCTAGCGAAAACTAGCACAGATACGCAGTATTTT. This codes for CASSDSPLAKTSTDTQYF.

The chain links TRBV28 to TRBJ1-5, with D possibly being TRBD1 (6 bases). The CDR3 consists of 19 residues. Between the trimmed V and J ends, which lost 7 bases and 9 bases, there was a span of 34 bases. Germline assignment: CDR1 MDHEN and CDR2 SYDVKM. The CDR3 protein is CASTFWGPRDTYTSGPQHF. CDR3 nucleotides: TGTGCCAGCACCTTCTGGGGTCCGCGGGACACCTACACCTCAGGGCCCCAGCATTTT.

The V call is TRBV7-2, the J call TRBJ1-2; TRBD1 matches at 9 bases. The CDR3 spans 17 residues. Trimming at V came to 5 bases and at J to 2 bases, leaving 12 bases not matched to a gene. Germline assignment: CDR1 SGHTA and CDR2 FQGNSA. CDR3 coding DNA: TGTGCCAGCAGCCTAGGACGGGACAGGGAATCCAACTATGGCTACACCTTC. Protein: CASSLGRDRESNYGYTF.

The chain is built from TRBV5-5 and TRBJ2-2, with D perhaps being TRBD1 or TRBD2 (5 bases each). The CDR3 sequence is 16 residues long. Trimming removed 3 bases from V and 5 bases from J, with 17 bases in between. CDR1 is SGHKS, CDR2 YYEKEE, per germline (reference sequence). In nucleotides, the CDR3 is TGTGCCAGCAGCTGGAACCCATGGGGGAGTACCGGGGAGCTGTTTTTT. Encoded protein: CASSWNPWGSTGELFF.

The CDR3 spells CASSLPSTDTQYF. The DNA of the CDR3 is TGTGCCAGCAGTTTGCCCAGCACAGATACGCAGTATTTT. The V and J genes are TRBV28 and TRBJ2-3; the D is unclear. V was cut by 3 bases and J by 0 bases, with 4 bases left in between. CDR1 is MDHEN and CDR2 is SYDVKM in the germline V gene. This CDR3 is 13 amino acids long.

This chain connects TRBV9 to TRBJ2-3, with 12 positions matching TRBD2. V shed 3 bases and J 5 bases; nucleotides not matched to a gene: 10. Germline CDR1 reads SGDLS; CDR2 reads YYNGEE. This CDR3 contains 17 residues. The CDR3 loop reads CASSATPSGGAGDTQYF. The CDR3, as DNA: TGTGCCAGCAGCGCCACCCCTAGCGGGGGGGCGGGAGATACGCAGTATTTT.

This chain connects TRBV9 to TRBJ1-6; D may be TRBD1 (6 bases). Germline V gene data show CDR1 as SGDLS and CDR2 as YYNGEE. The V end lost 0 bases, the J end lost 6 bases, and 7 bases lay between the germline ends. This CDR3 is built from 14 residues. The CDR3 region is CASSVDRVNSPLHF. In DNA, the CDR3 is TGTGCCAGCAGCGTAGACAGGGTTAATTCACCCCTCCACTTT.

This chain joins TRBV12-3 or TRBV12-4 and TRBJ1-2; TRBD1 is a possible D gene (5 bases). CDR3 length equals 12 residues. Between the trimmed V and J ends, which lost 2 bases and 8 bases, there was a span of 9 bases. The CDR3: CASSLRGDGYTF. CDR3 nucleotides: TGTGCCAGCAGTTTACGAGGGGACGGCTACACCTTC.

The chain employs TRBV4-3 and TRBJ1-4; D ambiguous. From germline, CDR1 is LGHNA and CDR2 YSLEER. The CDR3 covers 16 residues. The V gene lost 0 bases and the J gene lost 5 bases, with 13 bases spanning the gap. The CDR3 DNA reads as TGCGCCAGCAGCCAAGATAGTAGGGTCAGAAATGAAAAACTGTTTTTT. Protein sequence: CASSQDSRVRNEKLFF.

The chain joins TRBV19 to TRBJ1-2; D possibly corresponds to TRBD1 (5 bases). The CDR3 loop spans 16 amino acids. V was shortened by 9 bases and J by 1 base, with 21 bases between the two germline ends. CDR1 is LNHDA, CDR2 SQIVND, per germline (reference sequence). CDR3 residues: CASSRGRTTSNYGYTF. Here the CDR3 DNA reads TGTGCCAGCTCCCGGGGCAGGACAACTAGTAACTATGGCTACACCTTC.

This CDR3 reads CASSRTGTGNEQFF. CDR3 coding DNA: TGTGCCAGTAGTAGAACCGGGACAGGTAATGAGCAGTTCTTC. The chain uses TRBV19 and TRBJ2-1, with 8 bases matching TRBD1. The V gene's germline CDR1 is LNHDA and CDR2 SQIVND (reference sequence). V was pared by 4 bases and J by 7 bases, with 6 bases of the junction left unmatched. The CDR3 consists of 14 residues.